A single sample is the source of the 21 T cell receptor beta chains below, sequenced in a study of vaccination and CD4 T cells after COVID-19. For these TCRs, the target antigens are not known. Treatment specified: approximately nine-day PBMC culture with coronavirus spike peptide pools or control peptides (ViraFEST assay). The unexposed donor's CD4+ T cells were collected before the COVID-19 pandemic (2011-2018). Cultured CD4+ T-cell DNA underwent Oncomine TCR Beta short-read sequencing. DNA came from CD4+ T cells after culture. Using its own MiXCR run on the PCR reads, TCRdb lists one record per CDR3 protein. The table lists roughly 8,300 distinct CDR3 sequences, approximately 35% of them singletons. The sample was CD4+ T cells from blood, cultured in vitro. The origin of the receptors is a human donor in good health.

This clonotype has only a few counts. The chain has TRBV7-3 and TRBJ2-3, with D possibly being TRBD2 (5 bases). Germline CDR1 reads SGHTA; CDR2 reads FQGTGA. The CDR3 runs 14 residues. V lost 5 bases to trimming and J lost 5 bases, with 14 bases between them. The CDR3 DNA is TGTGCCAGCAGCCCAGCTCACCGGGGAGATACGCAGTATTTT. Amino acid sequence: CASSPAHRGDTQYF.

This clonotype came up a few times. The DNA of the CDR3 is TGTGCCAGCAGCCTCGAGGACTCTAACGCAGATACGCAGTATTTT. It is translated as CASSLEDSNADTQYF. The chain combines TRBV5-4 with TRBJ2-3, with a possible D match to TRBD2 (5 bases). The CDR3 loop spans 15 amino acids. The germline V gene encodes CDR1 SGHNT and CDR2 YYREEE (reference sequence). Trimming removed 4 bases from V and 4 bases from J, with 16 bases in between.

The V and J genes are TRBV4-1 and TRBJ2-7; no definite D call. There are 15 residues in the CDR3. The germline gives CDR1 MGHRA, CDR2 YSYEKL. The V end was cut by 1 base, the J end by 3 bases, with 13 bases between. The CDR3 nucleotides read TGCGCCAGCAGCCAAGGAGTCGGCACCGTCTACGAGCAGTACTTC. Protein product: CASSQGVGTVYEQYF.

This sequence joins TRBV7-2 and TRBJ2-7; D remains ambiguous. Germline CDR1 SGHTA, CDR2 FQGNSA. V shed 5 bases and J shed 2 bases, with 10 bases lying between them. The CDR3 spans 13 residues. The CDR3 region is CASSRDKTYEQYF. CDR3 DNA: TGTGCCAGCAGCCGAGACAAGACCTACGAGCAGTACTTC.

The chain is built from TRBV6-5 and TRBJ2-7; TRBD2 matches at 7 bases. Germline V gene lookup returns CDR1 MNHEY and CDR2 SVGAGI. The CDR3 covers 15 residues. Trimming cost V 2 bases and J 4 bases; bases outside gene matches: 8. CDR3 sequence: CASSYRGGSAYEQYF. CDR3 sequence (DNA): TGTGCCAGCAGTTACAGGGGCGGGAGCGCATACGAGCAGTACTTC.

The chain links TRBV7-2 to TRBJ1-1, with a possible D match to TRBD1 (6 bases). Trimming removed 5 bases at V and 1 base at J, with 8 bases between. From germline, CDR1 is SGHTA and CDR2 FQGNSA. There are 13 residues in the CDR3. CDR3: CASSTDRNTEAFF. The CDR3 DNA follows: TGTGCCAGCAGCACGGACAGGAACACTGAAGCTTTCTTT.

The V call is TRBV19, the J call TRBJ1-6, with unresolved D. The CDR3 consists of 17 residues. Trimming left V 5 bases short and J 0 bases short, with 14 bases between. Germline CDR1 and CDR2: LNHDA and SQIVND (reference sequence). In DNA, the CDR3 is TGTGCCAGTAGTGCGGACTCCTGGAGCTCCTATAATTCACCCCTCCACTTT. Translated: CASSADSWSSYNSPLHF.

V usage is TRBV6-1 and J usage is TRBJ1-5; D is undetermined. This CDR3 spans 13 amino acids. Per the germline V gene, CDR1 is MNHNS and CDR2 is SASEGT. Trimming shortened V by 2 bases and J by 12 bases, and 14 bases separated the two germline ends. As DNA, the CDR3 is TGTGCCAGCAGTGAAATGATTGTCGGAGGCCAGCATTTT. This translates into CASSEMIVGGQHF.

The J gene is TRBJ2-1, the V gene TRBV7-3, with TRBD2 identical over 7 bases. From germline, CDR1 is SGHTA and CDR2 FQGTGA. Losses at the gene ends were 5 bases for V and 0 bases for J; bases not matched to a gene: 16. The CDR3 spans 19 residues. The CDR3 coding sequence is TGTGCCAGCAGCCCCCATAGGGACGCGCGGGGGAGCTCCTACAATGAGCAGTTCTTC. It yields the protein CASSPHRDARGSSYNEQFF.

The chain is built from TRBV20-1 and TRBJ2-2, with TRBD2 matching over 12 bases. In germline, CDR1 is DFQATT, CDR2 SNEGSKA (reference sequence). After removal of 3 bases from V and 6 bases from J, the junction contained 11 bases not matched to a gene. The CDR3 has 17 amino acids. CDR3 DNA: TGCAGTGCTAGCCGGTCCCTAGCGGGAGGGTTGGCCGGGGAGCTGTTTTTT. Translation gives CSASRSLAGGLAGELFF.

The chain uses TRBV7-9 and TRBJ1-5, with D possibly TRBD1 on 5 matching bases. The germline CDR1 and CDR2 sequences are SEHNR and FQNEAQ (reference sequence). The V and J ends lost 8 bases and 3 bases respectively, with 20 bases between them. The CDR3 consists of 16 residues. In nucleotides, the CDR3 is TGTGCCAGCTCTTTATCTAGGGGCTTTACCAATCAGCCCCAGCATTTT. This sequence encodes CASSLSRGFTNQPQHF.

This clonotype was counted a few times. The J gene is TRBJ2-3, the V gene TRBV19; TRBD2 agrees at 13 bases. J lost 6 bases, V lost 4 bases, and 7 bases had no gene match. Germline values: CDR1 LNHDA, CDR2 SQIVND (reference sequence). CDR3 size: 16 residues. The CDR3 DNA is TGTGCCAGTAGTAAAGGGACTAGCGGGGCCACGGATACGCAGTATTTT. Translated: CASSKGTSGATDTQYF.

The chain has TRBV6-1 and TRBJ1-2; D is unresolved. The length of the CDR3 is 13 residues. V lost 10 bases and J lost 4, with 16 bases in between. The germline V gene has CDR1 MNHNS and CDR2 SASEGT. CDR3 nucleotides: TGTGCCAATGCCGCTCGACCCCCCTATGGCTACACCTTC. Translation: CANAARPPYGYTF.

This clonotype was detected only a few times. This chain joins TRBV28 and TRBJ1-5, with 7 bases matching TRBD1. The trim removed 6 bases at V and 4 bases at J, leaving 12 bases unmatched. The CDR3 spans 16 residues. Germline V gene lookup returns CDR1 MDHEN and CDR2 SYDVKM. The CDR3 is CASRQQGPGGNQPQHF. Here the CDR3 DNA reads TGTGCCAGCAGGCAACAGGGGCCGGGGGGGAATCAGCCCCAGCATTTT.

This clonotype was observed a handful of times. CDR3 protein: CASSQLSSYNSPLHF. In DNA form, the CDR3 reads TGTGCCAGCAGTCAACTAAGCTCCTATAATTCACCCCTCCACTTT. The chain is built from TRBV6-1 and TRBJ1-6; D is ambiguous. V was cut by 5 bases and J by 0 bases, with 8 bases left in between. The CDR3 has 15 residues. Germline CDR1 MNHNS, CDR2 SASEGT.

With respect to this clonotype: A much larger clone lies a single base off, so this may be a read error. V gene TRBV15 combines with J gene TRBJ2-3, with TRBD1 as a possible D gene (5 bases). The CDR3 contains 13 residues. Per the germline V gene, CDR1 is LNHNV and CDR2 is YYDKDF (reference sequence). In nucleotides, the CDR3 is TGTGCCACCAGCAGAGGGGGAACAGGTACGCAGTATTTT. It translates to CATSRGGTGTQYF.

This sequence joins TRBV25-1 and TRBJ1-1; no reliable D call. The CDR3 runs 11 residues. V was cut by 2 bases and J by 10 bases, with 8 bases left in between. Per germline, CDR1 MGHDK and CDR2 SYGVNS. CDR3 protein: CASSEEFGAFF. CDR3 DNA: TGTGCCAGCAGTGAAGAATTTGGAGCTTTCTTT.

The chain links TRBV19 to TRBJ1-2; D remains unclear. The V end lost 9 bases, the J end lost 0 bases, and 14 bases lay between the germline ends. Germline lookup yields CDR1 LNHDA and CDR2 SQIVND (reference sequence). The CDR3 is made up of 14 amino acids. This CDR3 is CASRPAATNYGYTF. The DNA for the CDR3 is TGTGCCAGCCGCCCGGCAGCAACTAACTATGGCTACACCTTC.

This clonotype has just a few counts. The chain carries TRBV27 and TRBJ2-2, with 8 bases that match TRBD2. Germline V gives CDR1 MNHEY, CDR2 SMNVEV (reference sequence). The CDR3 runs to 18 residues. The V and J ends lost 5 bases and 6 bases, in that order; junction bases with no gene match: 17. CDR3 coding DNA: TGTGCCAGCAGTCCCCGAGGTAGCGGGATCCTACGCGCCGGGGAGCTGTTTTTT. Translated: CASSPRGSGILRAGELFF.

V and J are TRBV19 and TRBJ2-1, with D unresolved. Germline V gene sequence: CDR1 LNHDA, CDR2 SQIVND (reference sequence). The CDR3 sequence is 13 residues long. Trimming removed 4 bases from V and 9 bases from J, with 13 bases in between. CDR3 coding DNA: TGTGCCAGTAGTACCACTTATCTAGGTGAGCAGTTCTTC. Translated, it gives CASSTTYLGEQFF. The variable domain in full, completed from reference TRBV19 and TRBJ2-1, reads DGGITQSPKYLFRKEGQNVTLSCEQNLNHDAMYWYRQDPGQGLRLIYYSQIVNDFQKGDIAEGYSVSREKKESFPLTVTSAQKNPTAFYLCASSTTYLGEQFFGPGTRLTVL.

The chain recombines TRBV7-9 with TRBJ2-5; 7 nucleotides line up with TRBD1. Losses at the gene ends were 5 bases for V and 7 bases for J; bases not matched to a gene: 13. The germline V gene encodes CDR1 SEHNR and CDR2 FQNEAQ (reference sequence). This CDR3 is built from 15 residues. CDR3 DNA sequence: TGTGCCAGCAGCGTAGGGACAGTCCGGTTGGGGACCCAGTACTTC. It is translated as CASSVGTVRLGTQYF.